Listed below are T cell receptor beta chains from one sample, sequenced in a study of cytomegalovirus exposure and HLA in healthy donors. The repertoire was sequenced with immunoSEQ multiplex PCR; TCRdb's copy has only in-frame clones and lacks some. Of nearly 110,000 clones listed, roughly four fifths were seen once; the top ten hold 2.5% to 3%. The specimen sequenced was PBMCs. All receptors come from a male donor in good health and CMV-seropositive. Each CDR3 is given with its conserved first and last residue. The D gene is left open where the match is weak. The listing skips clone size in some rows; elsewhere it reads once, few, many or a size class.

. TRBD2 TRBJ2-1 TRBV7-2 CASSSRLAGGSNEQFF TGTGCCAGCAGCTCCCGACTAGCGGGGGGCTCCAATGAGCAGTTCTTC
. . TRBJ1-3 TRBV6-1 CASSGTHTFSGNTIYF TGTGCCAGCAGTGGGACACACACCTTCTCTGGAAACACCATATATTTT
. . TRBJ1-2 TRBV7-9 CASSLVTARYGYTF TGTGCCAGCAGCTTAGTAACAGCCCGCTATGGCTACACCTTC
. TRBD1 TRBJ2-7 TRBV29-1 CSVSGQGAVGEQYF TGCAGCGTTTCGGGACAGGGGGCGGTGGGTGAGCAGTACTTC
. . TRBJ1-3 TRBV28 CASSTPIPTEPGNTIYF TGTGCCAGCAGCACTCCCATCCCAACCGAACCTGGAAACACCATATATTTT
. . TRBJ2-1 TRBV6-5 CASSYHLSSSEQFF TGTGCCAGCAGTTACCACCTCAGTTCTAGTGAGCAGTTCTTC
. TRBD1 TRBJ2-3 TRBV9 CASSLQGAVDTDTQYF TGTGCCAGCAGCTTACAGGGGGCGGTTGACACAGATACGCAGTATTTT
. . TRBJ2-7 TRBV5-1 CASSLDGEQYF TGCGCCAGCAGCCTAGATGGCGAGCAGTACTTC
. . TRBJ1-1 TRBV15 CATSRGGGGNTEAFF TGTGCCACCAGCAGAGGGGGAGGGGGTAACACTGAAGCTTTCTTT
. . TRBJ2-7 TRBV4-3 CASSQMALGSSYEQYF TGCGCCAGCAGCCAAATGGCCCTAGGTAGCTCCTACGAGCAGTACTTC
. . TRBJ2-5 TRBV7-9 CASSPTGGGYQETQYF TGTGCCAGCAGCCCAACAGGGGGAGGGTACCAAGAGACCCAGTACTTC
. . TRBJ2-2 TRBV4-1 CASSPSPIRELFF TGCGCCAGCAGCCCCTCACCTATCAGGGAGCTGTTTTTT
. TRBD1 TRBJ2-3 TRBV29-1 CSVGGQGFTDTQYF TGCAGCGTTGGGGGACAGGGTTTTACAGATACGCAGTATTTT
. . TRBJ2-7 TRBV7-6 CASSLGPGKISYEQYF TGTGCCAGCAGCTTAGGCCCGGGGAAGATCTCCTACGAGCAGTACTTC
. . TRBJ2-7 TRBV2 CASTSLGRLSYEQYF TGTGCCAGCACCTCTCTGGGCAGGTTATCCTACGAGCAGTACTTC
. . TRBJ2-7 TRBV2 CASSVRYEQYF TGTGCCAGCAGTGTCCGGTACGAGCAGTACTTC
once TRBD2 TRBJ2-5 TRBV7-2 CASSLRTSGRQETQYF TGTGCCAGCAGCTTACGGACTAGCGGGCGACAAGAGACCCAGTACTTC
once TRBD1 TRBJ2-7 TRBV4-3 CASSPTGGRSPYEQYF TGCGCCAGCAGCCCTACAGGGGGCCGATCCCCCTACGAGCAGTACTTC
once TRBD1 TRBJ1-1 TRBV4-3 CASSAGTANTEAFF TGCGCCAGCAGCGCCGGGACAGCGAACACTGAAGCTTTCTTT
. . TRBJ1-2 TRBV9 CASSVDQNYGYTF TGTGCCAGCAGCGTAGACCAGAACTATGGCTACACCTTC
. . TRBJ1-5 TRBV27 CASRTGNSNQPQHF TGTGCCAGCCGGACCGGGAATAGCAATCAGCCCCAGCATTTT
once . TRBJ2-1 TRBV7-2 CASSFFGNGDEQFF TGTGCCAGCAGCTTCTTCGGGAATGGGGATGAGCAGTTCTTC
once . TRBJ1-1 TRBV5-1 CASSLGARADTEAFF TGCGCCAGCAGCTTGGGGGCCAGGGCGGACACTGAAGCTTTCTTT
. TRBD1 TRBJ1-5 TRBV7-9 CASSRDGTGNQPQHF TGTGCCAGCAGCCGGGACGGGACAGGGAACCAGCCCCAGCATTTT
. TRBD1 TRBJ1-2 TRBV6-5 CASSYRGQGAKGYTF TGTGCCAGCAGTTACCGAGGACAGGGGGCGAAAGGCTACACCTTC
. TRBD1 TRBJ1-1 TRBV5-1 CASSPGQGARNTEAFF TGCGCCAGCAGCCCCGGACAGGGGGCCCGGAACACTGAAGCTTTCTTT
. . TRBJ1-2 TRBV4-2 CASSPRGESGYTF TGTGCCAGCAGCCCCCGGGGGGAAAGCGGCTACACCTTC
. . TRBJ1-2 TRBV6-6 CASTPSAGYYGYTF TGTGCCAGCACCCCTAGCGCTGGATACTATGGCTACACCTTC
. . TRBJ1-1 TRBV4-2 CASSQSPQGTTEAFF TGTGCCAGCAGCCAAAGTCCCCAGGGGACGACTGAAGCTTTCTTT
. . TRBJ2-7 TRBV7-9 CASSFTDRSSGSSNYEQYF TGTGCCAGCAGCTTTACCGACAGGTCCTCAGGTTCCTCTAACTACGAGCAGTACTTC
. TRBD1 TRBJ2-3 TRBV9 CASSGGQGTDTQYF TGTGCCAGCAGCGGAGGACAGGGAACAGATACGCAGTATTTT
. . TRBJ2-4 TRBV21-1 CASRDRDRTKNIQYF TGTGCCAGCAGAGACCGGGACAGAACTAAAAACATTCAGTACTTC
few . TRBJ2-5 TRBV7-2 CASSLGAGGETQYF TGTGCCAGCAGCTTAGGCGCAGGAGGGGAGACCCAGTACTTC
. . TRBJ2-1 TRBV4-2 CASSPEWAIGNEQFF TGTGCCAGCAGCCCCGAATGGGCTATTGGCAATGAGCAGTTCTTC
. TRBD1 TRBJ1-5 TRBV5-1 CASSLGNRGDQPQHF TGCGCCAGCAGCTTGGGTAACAGGGGGGATCAGCCCCAGCATTTT
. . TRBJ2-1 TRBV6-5 CASSYKRNEQFF TGTGCCAGCAGTTACAAACGGAATGAGCAGTTCTTC
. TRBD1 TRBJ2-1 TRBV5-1 CASSPDRIGEQFF TGCGCCAGCAGCCCGGACAGGATTGGTGAGCAGTTCTTC
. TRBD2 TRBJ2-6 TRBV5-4 CASSPWTSPSGANVLTF TGTGCCAGCAGCCCTTGGACTAGCCCGTCTGGGGCCAACGTCCTGACTTTC
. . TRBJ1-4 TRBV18 CASSRQEVINEKLFF TGTGCCAGCTCGAGACAGGAGGTGATTAATGAAAAACTGTTTTTT
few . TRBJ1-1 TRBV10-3 CAIYSHSEPMNTEAFF TGTGCCATCTATTCTCACAGTGAACCTATGAACACTGAAGCTTTCTTT
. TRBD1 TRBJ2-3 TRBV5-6 CASSLRDRSATQYF TGTGCCAGCAGCCTCCGGGACAGGTCTGCTACGCAGTATTTT
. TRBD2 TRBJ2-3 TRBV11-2 CASSPRGGSTDTQYF TGTGCCAGCAGCCCCCGGGGGGGAAGCACAGATACGCAGTATTTT
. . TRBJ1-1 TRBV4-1 CASSQSWFEFGTEAFF TGCGCCAGCAGCCAAAGTTGGTTCGAGTTTGGCACTGAAGCTTTCTTT
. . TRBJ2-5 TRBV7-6 CASSSREVIKETQYF TGTGCCAGCAGCTCGAGAGAGGTGATTAAAGAGACCCAGTACTTC
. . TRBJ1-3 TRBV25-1 CASSEPPGVGNTIYF TGTGCCAGCAGTGAGCCCCCAGGGGTTGGAAACACCATATATTTT
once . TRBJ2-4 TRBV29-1 CSVRGALTEVYF TGCAGCGTCCGCGGGGCCCTTACCGAAGTATACTTC
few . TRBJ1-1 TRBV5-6 CASSFYRVYETEAFF TGTGCCAGCAGCTTTTACAGGGTCTATGAAACTGAAGCTTTCTTT
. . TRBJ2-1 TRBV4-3 CASSPDNNEQFF TGCGCCAGCAGCCCAGATAACAATGAGCAGTTCTTC
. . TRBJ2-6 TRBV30 CAWSVDSSGANVLTF TGTGCCTGGAGTGTAGACAGCTCTGGGGCCAACGTCCTGACTTTC
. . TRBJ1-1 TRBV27 CASSTIYGGREAFF TGTGCCAGCAGTACCATTTACGGAGGTCGGGAAGCTTTCTTT
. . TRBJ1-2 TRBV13 CASSPLYVAGVLDGYTF TGTGCCAGCAGCCCCCTGTACGTAGCGGGGGTGTTGGATGGCTACACCTTC
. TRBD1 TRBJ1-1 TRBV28 CASRTGGAGTEAFF TGTGCCAGCAGGACAGGGGGCGCGGGCACTGAAGCTTTCTTT
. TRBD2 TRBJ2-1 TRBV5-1 CASSLNPLVGSGSSTEQFF TGCGCCAGCAGCCTAAACCCCCTAGTCGGTAGCGGGAGCTCGACTGAGCAGTTCTTC
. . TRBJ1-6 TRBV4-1 CASSPRRTERNSPLHF TGCGCCAGCAGCCCGCGACGGACAGAAAGGAATTCACCCCTCCACTTT
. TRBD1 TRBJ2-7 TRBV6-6 CASTKGTGGFYEQYF TGTGCCAGCACCAAAGGGACAGGGGGGTTCTACGAGCAGTACTTC
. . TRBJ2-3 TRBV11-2 CASSPRLAADTQYF TGTGCCAGCAGCCCAAGGCTAGCCGCAGATACGCAGTATTTT
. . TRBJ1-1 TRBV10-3 CAISPRQDTEAFF TGTGCCATCAGCCCTAGACAGGACACTGAAGCTTTCTTT